The clone carrying this T cell receptor beta chain appeared a few times. The data stem from a study of metastatic and nonmetastatic thyroid tumors. TCRdb reanalyzed the PCR reads with MiXCR. Of 30,000 or so clones in the sample, less than 30% were seen once. This CDR3 region has 14 residues. The germline V gene encodes CDR1 LGHDT and CDR2 YNNKEL (reference sequence). V lost 4 bases and J lost 5, with 15 bases in between. No patient received treatment before thyroid surgery. The sample comprised blood. J is TRBJ2-7 and V is TRBV3-1; no clear D. The receptor comes from a female donor with papillary thyroid cancer or a benign thyroid nodule (not recorded which). Some clones in this sample may be carry-over from other donors' samples. The DNA of the CDR3 is TGTGCCAGCAGCCCCGTAGACGGTTTCGACGAGCAGTACTTC. As protein: CASSPVDGFDEQYF.